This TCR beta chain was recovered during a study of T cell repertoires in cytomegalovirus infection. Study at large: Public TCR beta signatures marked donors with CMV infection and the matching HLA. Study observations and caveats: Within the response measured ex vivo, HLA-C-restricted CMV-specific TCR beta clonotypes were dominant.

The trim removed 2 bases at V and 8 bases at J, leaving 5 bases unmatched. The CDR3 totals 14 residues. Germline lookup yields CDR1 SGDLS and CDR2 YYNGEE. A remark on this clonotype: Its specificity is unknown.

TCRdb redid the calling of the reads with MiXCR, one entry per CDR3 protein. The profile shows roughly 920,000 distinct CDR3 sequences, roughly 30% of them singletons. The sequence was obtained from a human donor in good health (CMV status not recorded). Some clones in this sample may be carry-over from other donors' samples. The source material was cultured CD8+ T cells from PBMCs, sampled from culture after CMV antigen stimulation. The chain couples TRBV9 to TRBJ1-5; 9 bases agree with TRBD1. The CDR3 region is CASSVGTGREPQHF. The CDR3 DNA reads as TGTGCCAGCAGCGTGGGGACAGGGAGGGAGCCCCAGCATTTT.